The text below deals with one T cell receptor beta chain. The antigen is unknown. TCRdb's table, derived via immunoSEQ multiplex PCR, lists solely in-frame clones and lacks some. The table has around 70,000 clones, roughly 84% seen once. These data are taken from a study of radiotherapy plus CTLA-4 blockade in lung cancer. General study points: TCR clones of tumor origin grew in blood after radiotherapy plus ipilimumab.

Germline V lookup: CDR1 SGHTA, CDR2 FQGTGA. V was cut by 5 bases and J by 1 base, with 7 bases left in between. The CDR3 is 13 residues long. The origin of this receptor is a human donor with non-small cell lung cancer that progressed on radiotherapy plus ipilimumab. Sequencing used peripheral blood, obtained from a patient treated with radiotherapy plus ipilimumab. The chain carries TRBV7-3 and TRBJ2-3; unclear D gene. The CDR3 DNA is TGTGCCAGCAGCGAAGGACGCACAGATACGCAGTATTTT. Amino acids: CASSEGRTDTQYF.